These 26 T cell receptor beta chains were sequenced from one sample in a study of blood T cell repertoires in COVID-19. The table came from immunoSEQ multiplex PCR; TCRdb's copy has only in-frame clones and leaves some out. The repertoire includes fewer than 200,000 clones, about 74% of them detected once, and less than 3% sits in the top ten. Sequencing used peripheral blood. The source is a woman at least 80 years old with acute or convalescent COVID-19.

This clone was observed a handful of times. The chain carries TRBV19 and TRBJ1-1; 8 nucleotides line up with TRBD1. Germline CDR1 and CDR2: LNHDA and SQIVND (reference sequence). The CDR3 has 15 amino acids. J lost 5 bases, V lost 1 base, and 6 bases had no gene match. The CDR3 nucleotides read TGTGCCAGTAGTATAGCGGGCAGGGGGCGAACTGAAGCTTTCTTT. Protein product: CASSIAGRGRTEAFF.

The J gene is TRBJ1-1, the V gene TRBV5-1, with TRBD1 matching over 8 bases. From germline, CDR1 is SGHRS and CDR2 YFSETQ. The ends lost 3 bases at V and 2 bases at J; junction bases unmatched: 9. The CDR3 totals 16 residues. CDR3 region: CASSSGRTGSNTEAFF. CDR3 nucleotide sequence: TGCGCCAGCAGCTCCGGAAGGACAGGGTCAAACACTGAAGCTTTCTTT.

The rearrangement links TRBV19 to TRBJ2-5; 7 positions match TRBD1. The CDR3 sequence is 13 residues long. V lost 5 bases, J lost 5 bases, and 5 bases stayed unmatched. Germline CDR1 reads LNHDA; CDR2 reads SQIVND (reference sequence). Written as DNA, the CDR3 is TGTGCCAGTAGTGTACAGGGGCGGGAGACCCAGTACTTC. Translating gives CASSVQGRETQYF.

The DNA for the CDR3 is TGTGCCAGCAGTCCCGGGACAGGGGCTAGCGAGCAGTACTTC. It specifies CASSPGTGASEQYF. The genes are TRBV28 and TRBJ2-7, with 10 positions matching TRBD1. Unmatched junction bases numbered 7, after V lost 5 bases and J lost 6 bases. Per germline, CDR1 MDHEN and CDR2 SYDVKM. CDR3 length: 14 amino acids. The variable domain in full, with the rest retrieved from reference TRBV28 and TRBJ2-7, is DVKVTQSSRYLVKRTGEKVFLECVQDMDHENMFWYRQDPGLGLRLIYFSYDVKMKEKGDIPEGYSVSREKKERFSLILESASTNQTSMYLCASSPGTGASEQYFGPGTRLTVT.

The chain employs TRBV9 and TRBJ2-1; 15 nucleotides line up with TRBD2. Germline-derived CDR1 and CDR2 are SGDLS and YYNGEE. CDR3 length: 17 amino acids. With 4 bases clipped from V and 7 bases from J, the junction kept 9 bases outside the gene matches. For the CDR3, the DNA is TGTGCCAGCAGCCTCCATGGACTAGCGGGAGGGCTTAATGAGCAGTTCTTC. Translation gives CASSLHGLAGGLNEQFF.

This chain joins TRBV28 and TRBJ1-1; D gene ambiguous. Trimming cost V 2 bases and J 1 base, with 5 bases left between them. Germline V gene sequence: CDR1 MDHEN, CDR2 SYDVKM. The CDR3 length is 13 residues. The chain's CDR3 is CASSLSWNTEAFF. DNA for the CDR3: TGTGCCAGCAGTTTAAGCTGGAACACTGAAGCTTTCTTT.

Only one count was recorded for this clone. The chain is built from TRBV4-1 and TRBJ2-5; 12 bases line up with TRBD2. The ends lost 2 bases at V and 5 bases at J; junction bases unmatched: 12. From germline, CDR1 is MGHRA and CDR2 YSYEKL. The CDR3 runs to 18 residues. CDR3 residues: CASSQQGATSGSWETQYF. CDR3 DNA sequence: TGCGCCAGCAGCCAACAGGGAGCGACTAGCGGGAGTTGGGAGACCCAGTACTTC.

The chain uses TRBV6-2 or TRBV6-3 and TRBJ1-4, with TRBD1 matching 10 bases. Germline lookup yields CDR1 MNHEY and CDR2 SVGEGT. V gave up 5 bases and J gave up 4 bases; unmatched junction bases: 10. The CDR3 spans 17 residues. CDR3 coding DNA: TGTGCCAGCAGTCAAGTGACAGGGGGCCGTGGTAATGAAAAACTGTTTTTT. This codes for CASSQVTGGRGNEKLFF.

This clone was seen many times. This chain connects TRBV20-1 to TRBJ1-1, with D maybe TRBD1 (6 bases). The CDR3 extends over 15 amino acids. Trimming left V 3 bases short and J 0 bases short, with 14 bases between. The germline gives CDR1 DFQATT, CDR2 SNEGSKA (reference sequence). The CDR3 DNA reads TGCAGTGCTAGTACTGGGGGGGCCCTGAACACTGAAGCTTTCTTT. As protein: CSASTGGALNTEAFF.

CDR3 coding DNA: TGCAGCGTTCGGGACAGGCTCTGGTCTGAAGCTTTCTTT. Residues: CSVRDRLWSEAFF. The chain combines TRBV29-1 with TRBJ1-1; 8 nucleotides agree with TRBD1. The CDR3 has 13 residues. V shed 5 bases and J 6 bases; nucleotides not matched to a gene: 8. Germline V CDR1 and CDR2: SQVTM, ANQGSEA.

The chain uses TRBV9 and TRBJ2-5, with TRBD1 as a possible D gene (6 bases). The V end lost 1 base, the J end lost 5 bases, and 15 bases lay between the germline ends. The CDR3 loop spans 15 amino acids. Germline V gene data show CDR1 as SGDLS and CDR2 as YYNGEE. For the CDR3, the DNA is TGTGCCAGCAGCGTAAATCTGGGGGCGGGTGAGACCCAGTACTTC. Residues: CASSVNLGAGETQYF.

CDR3 residues: CASSSTRTGMNEQYF. CDR3 DNA sequence: TGTGCCAGCAGCTCCACCCGGACAGGGATGAACGAGCAGTACTTC. The rearrangement joins TRBV11-3 to TRBJ2-7, with TRBD1 identical over 8 bases. The junction had 10 bases not matched to a gene; V was cut back by 4 bases and J by 5 bases. CDR1 SGHNT and CDR2 YENEEA come from the germline V gene. The CDR3 is made up of 15 amino acids.

The count of this clone is one. The chain joins TRBV6-1 to TRBJ1-2; 7 positions agree with TRBD1. CDR1 is MNHNS and CDR2 is SASEGT in the germline V gene. With 2 bases clipped from V and 2 bases from J, the junction kept 5 bases outside the gene matches. The CDR3 extends over 15 amino acids. The CDR3 nucleotides read TGTGCCAGCAGTGAACAAGACAGGGACAACTATGGCTACACCTTC. Protein: CASSEQDRDNYGYTF.

The chain carries TRBV7-9 and TRBJ1-5; D is uncertain. The germline V gene encodes CDR1 SEHNR and CDR2 FQNEAQ (reference sequence). The CDR3 is 14 residues long. Trimming pared 4 bases from V and 3 bases from J, leaving 10 bases between. The CDR3 bases are TGTGCCAGCAGCTCCGGCCAGGACAATCAGCCCCAGCATTTT. Amino acid sequence: CASSSGQDNQPQHF.

CDR3 sequence reads: CASSYRGNQPQHF. For the CDR3, the DNA is TGTGCCAGTAGTTACAGGGGGAATCAGCCCCAGCATTTT. This chain links TRBV19 with TRBJ1-5; 8 bases map to TRBD1. The CDR3 spans 13 residues. Unmatched junction bases numbered 1, after V lost 5 bases and J lost 4 bases. Looked up from germline, CDR1 is LNHDA and CDR2 is SQIVND (reference sequence). Complete variable domain (other parts from reference TRBV19 and TRBJ1-5): DGGITQSPKYLFRKEGQNVTLSCEQNLNHDAMYWYRQDPGQGLRLIYYSQIVNDFQKGDIAEGYSVSREKKESFPLTVTSAQKNPTAFYLCASSYRGNQPQHFGDGTRLSIL.

V is TRBV10-1 and J is TRBJ2-3, with 7 bases aligning to TRBD1. The germline V gene encodes CDR1 WNHNN and CDR2 SYGVQD (reference sequence). CDR3 length: 12 residues. Losses at the gene ends were 3 bases for V and 14 bases for J; bases not matched to a gene: 8. The CDR3 reads CASSDPQGILYF. In DNA, the CDR3 is TGCGCCAGCAGTGATCCACAGGGGATCCTGTATTTT.

This clone has a handful of counts. The chain joins TRBV6-2 or TRBV6-3 to TRBJ2-5, with 8 bases that match TRBD1. V shed 2 bases and J 5 bases; nucleotides not matched to a gene: 10. The CDR3 length is 16 residues. The germline V gene has CDR1 MNHEY and CDR2 SVGEGT. The chain's CDR3 is CASSYAGTGLYETQYF. CDR3 bases: TGTGCCAGCAGTTACGCGGGGACAGGCCTTTATGAGACCCAGTACTTC.

This sequence joins TRBV28 and TRBJ2-3; possible D gene TRBD1, 6 bases. The CDR3 consists of 16 residues. V was pared by 5 bases and J by 5 bases, with 20 bases between. The germline V gene has CDR1 MDHEN and CDR2 SYDVKM. The CDR3 bases are TGTGCCAGCAGTCCCGCAACGGGTAGGGGGAGAGATACGCAGTATTTT. This encodes CASSPATGRGRDTQYF.

This chain connects TRBV24-1 to TRBJ2-3; 9 bases are a match to TRBD2. The ends lost 6 bases at V and 0 bases at J; junction bases unmatched: 3. In germline, CDR1 is KGHDR, CDR2 SFDVKD. This CDR3 is built from 15 residues. CDR3 nucleotides: TGTGCCACCAGTAACCTAGCGGGAAGCACAGATACGCAGTATTTT. It codes for CATSNLAGSTDTQYF.

Details on this clone: The junction does not match germline at one end; this may be a read error. This chain joins TRBV6-1 and TRBJ2-7; the D is unclear. This CDR3 spans 11 amino acids. Germline V gene sequence: CDR1 MNHNS, CDR2 SASEGT. DNA for the CDR3: TGTGCCAGCAGTGAAGACCCTCAAACTAACTTC. The encoded protein is CASSEDPQTNF.

The CDR3 coding sequence is TGTGCCTGGAGTGTAAGTGAGGAGACCCAGTACTTC. Translation: CAWSVSEETQYF. The V gene is TRBV30, the J gene TRBJ2-5; no definite D call. Trimming took off 0 bases at V and 5 bases at J, with 7 bases between the two ends. Germline CDR1 is GTSNPN and CDR2 is SVGIG (reference sequence). The length of the CDR3 is 12 residues.

This clone is medium-sized (0.01 to 0.1%) by share. The chain has TRBV21-1 and TRBJ2-2; the D call of TRBD1 is as the table states it, not checked on the DNA. TRBV21-1 is noted as a pseudogene. The CDR3 length is 17 residues. This CDR3 reads CASSECSRDRVPGELFF. CDR3 DNA: TGTGCCAGCAGCGAATGCAGCCGGGACAGGGTTCCCGGGGAGCTGTTTTTT.

This chain connects TRBV2 to TRBJ2-1; D remains ambiguous. Germline CDR1 reads SNHLY; CDR2 reads FYNNEI. The V end was cut by 4 bases, the J end by 6 bases, with 4 bases between. This CDR3 is 11 amino acids long. The CDR3, as DNA: TGTGCCAGCAGTGTATCCAATGAGCAGTTCTTC. It specifies CASSVSNEQFF.

The chain joins TRBV6-2 or TRBV6-3 to TRBJ2-3, with D possibly matching TRBD1 (5 bases). Per the germline V gene, CDR1 is MNHEY and CDR2 is SVGEGT. Trimming cost V 2 bases and J 2 bases, with 11 bases left between them. The CDR3 loop spans 15 amino acids. This chain's CDR3 is CASSYGASFTDTQYF. The CDR3 region has the DNA TGTGCCAGCAGTTACGGGGCCAGTTTCACAGATACGCAGTATTTT.

The chain joins TRBV30 to TRBJ1-6; D is unresolved. Germline V lookup: CDR1 GTSNPN, CDR2 SVGIG (reference sequence). The V and J ends lost 1 base and 1 base respectively, with 11 bases between them. The CDR3 length is 16 residues. The CDR3 protein is CAWSGYAYSYNSPLHF. The CDR3 bases are TGTGCCTGGAGTGGTTACGCCTATTCCTATAATTCACCCCTCCACTTT.

The chain recombines TRBV4-2 with TRBJ2-3, with 10 bases matching TRBD2. This CDR3 has 19 amino acids. CDR1 is LGHNA and CDR2 is YNFKEQ in the germline V gene. Trimming cost V 0 bases and J 3 bases; bases outside gene matches: 12. This chain's CDR3 is CASSQEISATSGATDTQYF. CDR3 sequence (DNA): TGTGCCAGCAGCCAAGAAATCTCGGCAACTAGCGGGGCTACAGATACGCAGTATTTT.